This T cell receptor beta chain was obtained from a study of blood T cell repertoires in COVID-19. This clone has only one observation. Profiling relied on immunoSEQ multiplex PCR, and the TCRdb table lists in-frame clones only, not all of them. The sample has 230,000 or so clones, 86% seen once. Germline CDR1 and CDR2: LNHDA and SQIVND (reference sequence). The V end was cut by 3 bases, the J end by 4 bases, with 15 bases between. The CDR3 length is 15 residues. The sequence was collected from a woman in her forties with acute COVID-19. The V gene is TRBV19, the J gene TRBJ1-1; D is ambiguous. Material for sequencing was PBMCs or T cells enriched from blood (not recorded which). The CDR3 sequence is CASSISPQSTTEAFF. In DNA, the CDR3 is TGTGCCAGTAGTATCTCCCCCCAAAGCACCACTGAAGCTTTCTTT.